This T cell receptor beta chain came from a study of blood T cell repertoires in COVID-19. The method was immunoSEQ multiplex PCR; TCRdb's version includes in-frame clones alone and lacks a portion of them. The sample comprises some 350,000 clones, 88% of which are singletons, and about 6.7% rests with the top ten. The CDR3 length is 13 residues. Germline assignment: CDR1 SNHLY and CDR2 FYNNEI. Deletions cut 2 bases from V and 7 bases from J, with 12 bases between. Sequencing input: peripheral blood. The chain is built from TRBV2 and TRBJ2-7; D is unresolved. The TCR originated in a woman in her 70s with COVID-19, enrolled during active disease. CDR3 amino acids: CASSERFLREQYF. The CDR3 DNA follows: TGTGCCAGCAGTGAACGATTTTTGCGGGAGCAGTACTTC.